In this sample, the clone carrying this T cell receptor beta chain turned up many times. TCRdb called the 5' RACE reads again in MiXCR, with one record for every CDR3 protein. The sample contains roughly 50,000 distinct CDR3 sequences, about 7.9% of which appear only once. The data belong to a study of T cells after yellow fever vaccination. The specimen comprised CD8+ T cells sorted from PBMCs, sampled more than 13 days after the first yellow fever vaccination. The clonotype comes from a young man who received the YFV17D yellow fever vaccine.

CDR3: CASSLRIPDWVQWPQHF. The CDR3 DNA follows: TGTGCCAGCAGTTTAAGGATCCCGGATTGGGTCCAATGGCCCCAGCATTTT. The chain couples TRBV28 to TRBJ1-5; D remains ambiguous. Trimming left V 2 bases short and J 9 bases short, with 23 bases between. The length of the CDR3 is 17 residues. Germline-derived CDR1 and CDR2 are MDHEN and SYDVKM. Drawing the rest from reference TRBV28 and TRBJ1-5, the complete variable domain is DVKVTQSSRYLVKRTGEKVFLECVQDMDHENMFWYRQDPGLGLRLIYFSYDVKMKEKGDIPEGYSVSREKKERFSLILESASTNQTSMYLCASSLRIPDWVQWPQHFGDGTRLSIL.